These 3 T cell receptor beta chains were sequenced from one sample in a study of untreated major depressive disorder. The repertoire was sequenced with immunoSEQ multiplex PCR; TCRdb's copy has only in-frame clones and lacks some. This sample yields about 21,000 clones, of which roughly 86% are seen a single time; around 0.45% belongs to the top ten. Sequencing was performed on CD4+ T cells from PBMCs. These receptors were collected from a woman aged 40 to 50 in good health.

In nucleotides, the CDR3 is TGCGCCAGCAGTGGCAACAGGGTAAATGGCTACACCTTC. Its protein product is CASSGNRVNGYTF. The V and J genes are TRBV10-2 and TRBJ1-2; TRBD1 might be the D (6 bases). This CDR3 has 13 residues. Germline assignment: CDR1 WSHSY and CDR2 SAAADI. The V and J ends lost 4 bases and 6 bases respectively, with 12 bases between them.

The chain joins TRBV25-1 to TRBJ2-1, with 11 bases matching TRBD2. The CDR3 length is 15 residues. Germline values: CDR1 MGHDK, CDR2 SYGVNS. Trimming removed 6 bases from V and 5 bases from J; junction bases left unmatched: 6. CDR3 residues: CASSEGTSGNNEQFF. The CDR3 region has the DNA TGTGCCAGCAGCGAGGGGACTAGCGGCAACAATGAGCAGTTCTTC.

The chain employs TRBV5-1 and TRBJ2-2; the match to TRBD1 covers 7 bases. With 4 bases clipped from V and 1 base from J, the junction kept 4 bases outside the gene matches. Germline CDR1 reads SGHRS; CDR2 reads YFSETQ. The CDR3 totals 15 residues. In nucleotides, the CDR3 is TGCGCCAGCAGCGGGGGACAGAAGAACACCGGGGAGCTGTTTTTT. The encoded protein is CASSGGQKNTGELFF.